Following are 31 T cell receptor beta chains from one sample sequenced in a study of blood T cell repertoires in COVID-19. The assay was immunoSEQ multiplex PCR, and TCRdb's table has in-frame clones only and misses some. This table holds approximately 97,000 clones, nearly 90% found once. Input material: peripheral blood. Source of these receptors: a man in his fifties or sixties with active COVID-19.

The CDR3 loop is CASSLMQADEQFF. The CDR3 nucleotides read TGTGCCAGCAGCTTAATGCAGGCTGACGAGCAGTTCTTC. V usage is TRBV7-3 and J usage is TRBJ2-1; no clear D. The CDR3 is 13 amino acids. V was pared by 1 base and J by 10 bases, with 11 bases between. CDR1 SGHTA and CDR2 FQGTGA come from the germline V gene. The whole variable domain, remainder taken from reference TRBV7-3 and TRBJ2-1, is GAGVSQTPSNKVTEKGKYVELRCDPISGHTALYWYRQSLGQGPEFLIYFQGTGAADDSGLPNDRFFAVRPEGSVSTLKIQRTERGDSAVYLCASSLMQADEQFFGPGTRLTVL.

V gene TRBV9 combines with J gene TRBJ1-1; D ambiguous. V was trimmed by 0 bases and J by 2 bases, leaving 5 bases between them. CDR1 and CDR2 (germline): SGDLS, YYNGEE. The CDR3 is 13 amino acids. CDR3 sequence (DNA): TGTGCCAGCAGCGTAGTCCTAAACACTGAAGCTTTCTTT. Its translation: CASSVVLNTEAFF. The full variable domain, rest sourced from reference TRBV9 and TRBJ1-1, is DSGVTQTPKHLITATGQRVTLRCSPRSGDLSVYWYQQSLDQGLQFLIQYYNGEERAKGNILERFSAQQFPDLHSELNLSSLELGDSALYFCASSVVLNTEAFFGQGTRLTVV.

CDR3 DNA sequence: TGTGCCAGCAGCCCGCGGGCCGGTGACCTCCACTTT. Its protein product is CASSPRAGDLHF. V gene TRBV7-9 combines with J gene TRBJ1-6; D is ambiguous. The germline gives CDR1 SEHNR, CDR2 FQNEAQ (reference sequence). The CDR3 is 12 residues long. Trimming shortened V by 5 bases and J by 15 bases, and 14 bases separated the two germline ends.

The chain combines TRBV27 with TRBJ1-5; TRBD1 matches at 8 bases. In germline, CDR1 is MNHEY, CDR2 SMNVEV (reference sequence). V lost 8 bases to trimming and J lost 0 bases; unmatched junction nucleotides: 9. This CDR3 is 16 amino acids long. CDR3 region: CASQDRAFYSNQPQHF. In DNA form, the CDR3 reads TGTGCCAGCCAGGACAGGGCCTTTTATAGCAATCAGCCCCAGCATTTT.

V gene TRBV5-1 combines with J gene TRBJ2-7; 8 nucleotides align to TRBD2. V shed 4 bases and J 1 base; nucleotides not matched to a gene: 7. The germline gives CDR1 SGHRS, CDR2 YFSETQ. The CDR3 runs to 15 residues. The CDR3 DNA reads TGCGCCAGCAGCATGGGACTAGAATTTTCCTACGAGCAGTACTTC. It specifies CASSMGLEFSYEQYF.

The chain recombines TRBV2 with TRBJ1-5, with TRBD1 as a possible D gene (6 bases). CDR3 length: 13 residues. Germline V gene sequence: CDR1 SNHLY, CDR2 FYNNEI. With 6 bases removed from V and 6 bases from J, the gap between germline ends came to 12 bases. CDR3 sequence (DNA): TGTGCCAGCAGACAGGGTTACGCTCAGCCCCAGCATTTT. Its protein product is CASRQGYAQPQHF. Variable domain in full (rest from reference TRBV2 and TRBJ1-5): EPEVTQTPSHQVTQMGQEVILRCVPISNHLYFYWYRQILGQKVEFLVSFYNNEISEKSEIFDDQFSVERPDGSNFTLKIRSTKLEDSAMYFCASRQGYAQPQHFGDGTRLSIL.

The chain links TRBV6-2 or TRBV6-3 to TRBJ1-6, with 8 bases aligning to TRBD1. The CDR3 sequence is 13 residues long. V lost 4 bases, J lost 10 bases, and 3 bases stayed unmatched. Germline loops: CDR1 MNHEY, CDR2 SVGEGT. CDR3 sequence: CASSFTGGSPLHF. The CDR3 coding sequence is TGTGCCAGCAGTTTCACAGGGGGATCACCCCTCCACTTT.

The chain links TRBV30 to TRBJ1-1, with D perhaps matching TRBD1 (6 bases). The CDR3 loop spans 13 amino acids. The V gene's germline CDR1 is GTSNPN and CDR2 SVGIG (reference sequence). Trimming shortened V by 4 bases and J by 7 bases, and 16 bases separated the two germline ends. Written as DNA, the CDR3 is TGTGCCTGGACGTTGGGGGGGGCAGATGAAGCTTTCTTT. Encoded protein: CAWTLGGADEAFF.

The genes are TRBV5-4 and TRBJ2-5; maybe TRBD2 (6 bases). This CDR3 is 15 amino acids long. The V and J ends lost 4 bases and 5 bases respectively, with 18 bases between them. Germline CDR1 reads SGHNT; CDR2 reads YYREEE (reference sequence). The CDR3 loop reads CASSLIGTGGETQYF. For the CDR3, the DNA is TGTGCCAGCAGCCTGATAGGGACTGGAGGGGAGACCCAGTACTTC.

CDR3 bases: TGTGCCAGTAGTATAGGAGCGAAGAACACCGGGGAGCTGTTTTTT. This codes for CASSIGAKNTGELFF. This chain connects TRBV19 to TRBJ2-2; D is unresolved. The germline V gene encodes CDR1 LNHDA and CDR2 SQIVND (reference sequence). V dropped 1 base and J dropped 1 base, with 7 bases sitting between them. CDR3 length equals 15 residues.

The rearrangement joins TRBV10-3 to TRBJ2-3; 12 bases line up with TRBD2. V lost 0 bases to trimming and J lost 9 bases; unmatched junction nucleotides: 7. Germline loops: CDR1 ENHRY, CDR2 SYGVKD. The CDR3 contains 16 residues. This chain's CDR3 is CAISESLAGGPATQYF. CDR3 sequence (DNA): TGTGCCATCAGTGAGTCCCTAGCGGGGGGGCCGGCCACGCAGTATTTT.

The genes are TRBV28 and TRBJ2-7, with D unresolved. The CDR3 is 14 residues long. V was clipped by 4 bases and J by 6 bases, with 16 bases between them. Germline lookup yields CDR1 MDHEN and CDR2 SYDVKM. CDR3 in amino acids: CASSSSRTSTEQYF. As DNA, the CDR3 is TGTGCCAGCAGTTCAAGTCGAACCTCTACCGAGCAGTACTTC.

This clone appeared once. The rearrangement links TRBV18 to TRBJ1-1; 9 bases are a match to TRBD1. There are 15 residues in the CDR3. In germline, CDR1 is KGHSH, CDR2 LQKENI. V shed 3 bases, J shed 1 base, and the junction held 3 bases outside the gene matches. CDR3 amino acids: CASSPGQGPNTEAFF. DNA of the CDR3: TGTGCCAGCTCACCCGGACAGGGGCCGAACACTGAAGCTTTCTTT.

V is TRBV20-1 and J is TRBJ2-7; tentatively, D is TRBD1 (6 bases). The V gene's germline CDR1 is DFQATT and CDR2 SNEGSKA (reference sequence). V lost 7 bases and J lost 4, with 11 bases in between. CDR3 length: 11 residues. CDR3 residues: CSGQGGYEQYF. CDR3 DNA: TGCAGTGGGCAAGGGGGTTACGAGCAGTACTTC.

This clone came up once. V usage is TRBV5-1 and J usage is TRBJ1-1; D is uncertain. The CDR3 runs 13 residues. CDR1 SGHRS and CDR2 YFSETQ come from the germline V gene. V was pared by 6 bases and J by 5 bases, with 14 bases between. CDR3: CASNAGVGTEAFF. The CDR3 region has the DNA TGCGCCAGCAACGCGGGTGTTGGGACTGAAGCTTTCTTT.

This chain uses TRBV19 with TRBJ2-1, with D possibly TRBD2 on 5 matching bases. Germline lookup yields CDR1 LNHDA and CDR2 SQIVND (reference sequence). This CDR3 comprises 12 residues. Trimming left V 3 bases short and J 6 bases short, with 6 bases between. The CDR3 loop reads CASSIGGNEQFF. The DNA for the CDR3 is TGTGCCAGTAGTATTGGAGGCAATGAGCAGTTCTTC.

The chain carries TRBV10-3 and TRBJ2-2, with 9 bases identical to TRBD1. The CDR3 loop spans 14 amino acids. V shed 5 bases, J shed 4 bases, and the junction held 2 bases outside the gene matches. In germline, CDR1 is ENHRY, CDR2 SYGVKD. The CDR3 reads CAISRQGGTGELFF. The CDR3 DNA reads TGTGCCATCAGTCGACAGGGGGGCACCGGGGAGCTGTTTTTT.

This chain connects TRBV5-1 to TRBJ2-7, with 7 nucleotides matching TRBD2. The CDR3 is 16 amino acids. The trim removed 0 bases at V and 4 bases at J, leaving 10 bases unmatched. In germline, CDR1 is SGHRS, CDR2 YFSETQ. The CDR3 reads CASSLVGGGDYYEQYF. The CDR3 nucleotides read TGCGCCAGCAGCTTGGTCGGCGGGGGTGATTATTACGAGCAGTACTTC.

CDR3 amino acids: CASSSSTMHNEQFF. As DNA, the CDR3 is TGTGCCAGCAGCTCCTCCACTATGCACAATGAGCAGTTCTTC. This chain joins TRBV13 and TRBJ2-1; D is unclear. Germline lookup yields CDR1 PRHDT and CDR2 FYEKMQ (reference sequence). The CDR3 has 14 residues. V was trimmed by 4 bases and J by 5 bases, leaving 12 bases between them.

The chain employs TRBV5-6 and TRBJ2-7; D remains unclear. Germline V gene sequence: CDR1 SGHDT, CDR2 YYEEEE. The CDR3 is made up of 11 amino acids. Trimming took off 0 bases at V and 5 bases at J, with 3 bases between the two ends. The CDR3 DNA reads TGTGCCAGCAGCTTGGGAGACGAGCAGTACTTC. It codes for CASSLGDEQYF. The variable domain in full, with the rest retrieved from reference TRBV5-6 and TRBJ2-7, is DAGVTQSPTHLIKTRGQQVTLRCSPKSGHDTVSWYQQALGQGPQFIFQYYEEEERQRGNFPDRFSGHQFPNYSSELNVNALLLGDSALYLCASSLGDEQYFGPGTRLTVT.

This chain connects TRBV11-2 to TRBJ1-1; TRBD1 is a possible D gene (6 bases). Germline V gene sequence: CDR1 SGHAT, CDR2 FQNNGV. V was pared by 7 bases and J by 11 bases, with 20 bases between. The CDR3 totals 13 residues. This chain's CDR3 is CASTLQGSPKAFF. The CDR3 nucleotides read TGTGCCAGCACCCTGCAGGGGTCCCCAAAGGCTTTCTTT. Filled out from reference TRBV11-2 and TRBJ1-1, the complete variable domain reads EAGVAQSPRYKIIEKRQSVAFWCNPISGHATLYWYQQILGQGPKLLIQFQNNGVVDDSQLPKDRFSAERLKGVDSTLKIQPAKLEDSAVYLCASTLQGSPKAFFGQGTRLTVV.

The chain joins TRBV6-6 to TRBJ1-1; D is ambiguous. Between the trimmed V and J ends, which lost 4 bases and 1 base, there was a span of 7 bases. Per germline, CDR1 MNHNY and CDR2 SVGAGI (reference sequence). The CDR3 consists of 13 residues. The CDR3 is CASSSLRNTEAFF. The CDR3 region has the DNA TGTGCCAGCAGTTCCCTCAGGAACACTGAAGCTTTCTTT.

This clone was counted only a few times. The V gene is TRBV6-5, the J gene TRBJ2-7; possible D gene TRBD1, 6 bases. Germline loops: CDR1 MNHEY, CDR2 SVGAGI. The CDR3 is made up of 13 amino acids. With 6 bases removed from V and 6 bases from J, the gap between germline ends came to 15 bases. The CDR3 protein is CASSTGPSSEQYF. CDR3 coding DNA: TGTGCCAGCAGCACAGGGCCCTCCAGCGAGCAGTACTTC.

This chain links TRBV12-3 or TRBV12-4 with TRBJ2-5; D remains ambiguous. This CDR3 region has 13 residues. V lost 1 base, J lost 4 bases, and 7 bases lay in between. The DNA for the CDR3 is TGTGCCAGCAGTTTAGATAGTCCAGAGACCCAGTACTTC. Encoded protein: CASSLDSPETQYF.

The chain links TRBV27 to TRBJ2-7; TRBD1 might be the D (5 bases). This CDR3 is built from 14 residues. V gave up 4 bases and J gave up 6 bases, with 16 bases separating them. In germline, CDR1 is MNHEY, CDR2 SMNVEV (reference sequence). The chain's CDR3 is CASSSGGRGSEQYF. CDR3 coding DNA: TGTGCCAGCAGTTCCGGTGGTAGGGGCAGCGAGCAGTACTTC.

V usage is TRBV2 and J usage is TRBJ1-1; D unclear. V lost 3 bases to trimming and J lost 13 bases, with 15 bases between them. Germline CDR1 SNHLY, CDR2 FYNNEI. The length of the CDR3 is 12 residues. Here the CDR3 DNA reads TGTGCCAGCAGTGACAGGATTGGTACTCGTTTCTTT. Its translation: CASSDRIGTRFF. Full variable domain (rest looked up from reference TRBV2 and TRBJ1-1): EPEVTQTPSHQVTQMGQEVILRCVPISNHLYFYWYRQILGQKVEFLVSFYNNEISEKSEIFDDQFSVERPDGSNFTLKIRSTKLEDSAMYFCASSDRIGTRFFGQGTRLTVV.

The V and J genes are TRBV5-1 and TRBJ1-4; the match to TRBD1 covers 12 bases. Germline V lookup: CDR1 SGHRS, CDR2 YFSETQ. The CDR3 length is 18 residues. The V and J ends lost 5 bases and 1 base, in that order; junction bases with no gene match: 9. The chain's CDR3 is CASSPGQGALVTNEKLFF. For the CDR3, the DNA is TGCGCCAGCAGTCCGGGACAGGGGGCGTTGGTAACTAATGAAAAACTGTTTTTT.

The chain recombines TRBV7-2 with TRBJ1-5; perhaps TRBD1 as D (5 bases). The ends were cut back, 1 base at V and 5 bases at J, with 9 bases in the middle. This CDR3 comprises 14 residues. The germline V gene encodes CDR1 SGHTA and CDR2 FQGNSA. The CDR3: CASSLEDKYQPQHF. CDR3 coding DNA: TGTGCCAGCAGCTTAGAGGACAAATATCAGCCCCAGCATTTT.

This clone was observed a single time. The V gene is TRBV3-1 (or the pseudogene TRBV3-2), the J gene TRBJ1-1, with no clear D. Germline CDR1 and CDR2: LGHDT and YNNKEL (reference sequence). This CDR3 is 14 amino acids long. V lost 4 bases to trimming and J lost 5 bases, with 14 bases between them. CDR3 in DNA: TGTGCCAGCAGCCCAAGGAGTAGCGGGACTGAAGCTTTCTTT. Translated: CASSPRSSGTEAFF.

The V and J genes are TRBV15 and TRBJ1-2; tentative D call: TRBD1 (5 bases). Germline V lookup: CDR1 LNHNV, CDR2 YYDKDF (reference sequence). This CDR3 is built from 17 residues. Trimming cost V 5 bases and J 4 bases, with 23 bases left between them. The CDR3 loop reads CATSRLTLEDTFYGYTF. The CDR3, as DNA: TGTGCCACCAGCCGATTAACTCTAGAGGACACCTTCTATGGCTACACCTTC.

This chain links TRBV6-2 or TRBV6-3 with TRBJ2-1; TRBD2 agrees at 11 bases. The CDR3 covers 15 residues. The germline V gene has CDR1 MNHEY and CDR2 SVGEGT. J was trimmed by 2 bases and V by 5 bases; bases with no gene match: 2. The DNA of the CDR3 is TGTGCCAGCAGTCTACTAGCGGGGGCCTACAATGAGCAGTTCTTC. Protein product: CASSLLAGAYNEQFF.